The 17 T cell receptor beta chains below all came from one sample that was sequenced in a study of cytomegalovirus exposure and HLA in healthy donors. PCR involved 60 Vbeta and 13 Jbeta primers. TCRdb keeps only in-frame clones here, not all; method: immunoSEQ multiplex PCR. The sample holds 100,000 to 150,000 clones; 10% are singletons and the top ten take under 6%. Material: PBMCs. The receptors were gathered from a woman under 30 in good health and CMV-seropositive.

CDR3 region: CASSRGQGGLGYTF. The CDR3 DNA follows: TGCGCCAGCAGCAGAGGACAGGGGGGGCTTGGCTACACCTTC. The chain recombines TRBV5-1 with TRBJ1-2, with TRBD1 matching 10 bases. The CDR3 is 14 amino acids. Per germline, CDR1 SGHRS and CDR2 YFSETQ. Trimming removed 4 bases from V and 7 bases from J; junction bases left unmatched: 7.

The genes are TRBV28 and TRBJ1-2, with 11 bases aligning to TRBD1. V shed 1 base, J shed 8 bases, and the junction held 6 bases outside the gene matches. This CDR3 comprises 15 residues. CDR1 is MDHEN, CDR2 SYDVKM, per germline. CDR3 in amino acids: CASSLSTDRGRGYTF. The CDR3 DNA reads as TGTGCCAGCAGTTTATCCACGGACAGGGGGCGAGGCTACACCTTC.

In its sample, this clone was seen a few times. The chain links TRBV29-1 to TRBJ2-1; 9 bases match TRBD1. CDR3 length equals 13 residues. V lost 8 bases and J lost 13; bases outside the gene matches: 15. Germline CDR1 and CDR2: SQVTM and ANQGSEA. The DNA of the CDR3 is TGCAGCACCCCCGGGACAGGGTCGTGGTTACAGTTCTTC. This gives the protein CSTPGTGSWLQFF.

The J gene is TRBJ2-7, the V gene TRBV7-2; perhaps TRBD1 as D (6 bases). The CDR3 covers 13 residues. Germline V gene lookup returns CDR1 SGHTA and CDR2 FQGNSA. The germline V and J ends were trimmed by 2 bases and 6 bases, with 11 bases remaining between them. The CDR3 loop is CASSLRGFGEQYF. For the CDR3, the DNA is TGTGCCAGCAGCTTAAGGGGGTTCGGCGAGCAGTACTTC.

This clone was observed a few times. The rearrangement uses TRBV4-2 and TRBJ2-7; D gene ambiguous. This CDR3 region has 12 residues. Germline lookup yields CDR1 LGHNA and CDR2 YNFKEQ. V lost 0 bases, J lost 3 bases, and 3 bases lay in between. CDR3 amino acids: CASSQDGYEQYF. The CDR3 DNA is TGTGCCAGCAGCCAAGACGGCTACGAGCAGTACTTC.

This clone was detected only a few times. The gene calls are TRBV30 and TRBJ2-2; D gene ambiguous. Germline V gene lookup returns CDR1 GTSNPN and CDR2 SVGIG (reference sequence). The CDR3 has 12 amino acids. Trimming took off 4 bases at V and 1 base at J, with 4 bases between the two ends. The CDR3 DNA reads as TGTGCCTGGACGGGGAACACCGGGGAGCTGTTTTTT. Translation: CAWTGNTGELFF.

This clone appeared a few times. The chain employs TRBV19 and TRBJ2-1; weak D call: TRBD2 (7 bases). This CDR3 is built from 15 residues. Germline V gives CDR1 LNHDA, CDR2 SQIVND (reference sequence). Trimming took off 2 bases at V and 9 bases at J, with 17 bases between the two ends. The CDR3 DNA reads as TGTGCCAGTAGTATATTCGGGGGGCGTGTGGGTGAGCAGTTCTTC. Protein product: CASSIFGGRVGEQFF.

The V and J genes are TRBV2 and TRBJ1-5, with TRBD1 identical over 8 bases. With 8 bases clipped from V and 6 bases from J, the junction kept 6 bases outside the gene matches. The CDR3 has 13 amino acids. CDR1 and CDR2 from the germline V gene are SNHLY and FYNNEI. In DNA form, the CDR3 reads TGTGCCAGCCAGAGACAGGGGAGTCAGCCCCAGCATTTT. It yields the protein CASQRQGSQPQHF.

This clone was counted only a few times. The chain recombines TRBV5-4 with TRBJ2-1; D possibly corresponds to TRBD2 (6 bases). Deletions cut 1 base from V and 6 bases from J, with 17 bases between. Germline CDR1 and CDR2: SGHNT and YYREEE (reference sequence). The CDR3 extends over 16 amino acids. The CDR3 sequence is CASSLLGGKPGNEQFF. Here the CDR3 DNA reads TGTGCCAGCAGCTTGTTAGGCGGGAAGCCCGGCAATGAGCAGTTCTTC.

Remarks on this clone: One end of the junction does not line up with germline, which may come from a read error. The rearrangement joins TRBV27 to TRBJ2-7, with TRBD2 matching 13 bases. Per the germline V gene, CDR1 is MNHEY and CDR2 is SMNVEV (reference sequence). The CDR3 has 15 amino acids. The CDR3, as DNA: TGTGCCGGCAGTTTGGGACTAGCGGGATTCAACGAGCAGTACTTC. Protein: CAGSLGLAGFNEQYF.

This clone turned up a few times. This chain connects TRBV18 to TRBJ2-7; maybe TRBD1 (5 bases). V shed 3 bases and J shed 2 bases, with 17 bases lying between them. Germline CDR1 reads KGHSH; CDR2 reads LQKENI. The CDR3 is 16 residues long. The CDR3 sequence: CASSPINGRVPYEQYF. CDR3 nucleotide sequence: TGTGCCAGCTCACCCATAAACGGCAGGGTCCCCTACGAGCAGTACTTC.

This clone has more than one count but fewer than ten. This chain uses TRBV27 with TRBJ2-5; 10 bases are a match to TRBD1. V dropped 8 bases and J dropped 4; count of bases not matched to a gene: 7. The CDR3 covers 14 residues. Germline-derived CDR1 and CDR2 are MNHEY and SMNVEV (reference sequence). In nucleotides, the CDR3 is TGTGCCAGCCGTAAGGGACAGGGGATAGAGACCCAGTACTTC. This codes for CASRKGQGIETQYF.

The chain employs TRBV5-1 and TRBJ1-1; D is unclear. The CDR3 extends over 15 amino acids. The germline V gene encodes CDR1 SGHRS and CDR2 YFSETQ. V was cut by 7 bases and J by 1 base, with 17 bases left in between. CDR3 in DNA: TGCGCCAGCGCAAAAGGCGGACTCAAGAACACTGAAGCTTTCTTT. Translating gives CASAKGGLKNTEAFF. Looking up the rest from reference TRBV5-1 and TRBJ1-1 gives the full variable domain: KAGVTQTPRYLIKTRGQQVTLSCSPISGHRSVSWYQQTPGQGLQFLFEYFSETQRNKGNFPGRFSGRQFSNSRSEMNVSTLELGDSALYLCASAKGGLKNTEAFFGQGTRLTVV.

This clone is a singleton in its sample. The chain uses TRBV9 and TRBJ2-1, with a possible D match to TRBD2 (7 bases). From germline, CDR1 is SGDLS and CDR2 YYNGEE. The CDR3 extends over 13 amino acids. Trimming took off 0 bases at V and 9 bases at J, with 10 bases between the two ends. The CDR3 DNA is TGTGCCAGCAGCGTAGGGGGGGGCACTGAGCAGTTCTTC. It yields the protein CASSVGGGTEQFF.

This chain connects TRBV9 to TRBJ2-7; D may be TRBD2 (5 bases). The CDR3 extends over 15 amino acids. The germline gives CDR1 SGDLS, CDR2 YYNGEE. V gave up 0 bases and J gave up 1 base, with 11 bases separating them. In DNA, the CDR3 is TGTGCCAGCAGCGTAGGAGGGCAGCCTTCCTACGAGCAGTACTTC. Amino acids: CASSVGGQPSYEQYF.

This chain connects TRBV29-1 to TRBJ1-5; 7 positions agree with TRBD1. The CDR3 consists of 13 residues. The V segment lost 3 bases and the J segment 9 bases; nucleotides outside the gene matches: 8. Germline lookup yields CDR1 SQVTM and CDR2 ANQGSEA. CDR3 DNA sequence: TGCAGCGTTGAGGAAGGGGGCTCGGGGCCCCAGCATTTT. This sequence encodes CSVEEGGSGPQHF.

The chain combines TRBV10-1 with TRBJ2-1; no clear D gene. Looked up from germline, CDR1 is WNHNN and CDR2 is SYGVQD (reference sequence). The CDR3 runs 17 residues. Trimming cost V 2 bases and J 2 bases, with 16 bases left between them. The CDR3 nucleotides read TGCGCCAGCAGTGAGAACTTTGAATCCCCTCCCTACAATGAGCAGTTCTTC. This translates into CASSENFESPPYNEQFF.